The rows below give T cell receptor beta chains drawn from one sample of a study of shared clonotypes between healthy human individuals. TCRdb keeps only in-frame clones here, not all; method: immunoSEQ multiplex PCR. The data hold 2 million to 3 million clones, with 80% to 95% observed a single time. The specimen sequenced was naive CD4+ T cells from PBMCs. These receptor sequences come from a man aged 18 to 30 in good health. Some clones in this sample may be carry-over from other donors' samples. The CDR3 runs from the conserved cysteine through the conserved F or W. The D gene is left open where the match is weak. Only some rows state a clone size, as once, few, many or a class for expanded clones.

j_gene: TRBJ2-1; d_gene: -; v_gene: TRBV10-1; abundance: -; CDR3aa: CASVPGLAYNEQFF; CDR3nt: TGCGCCAGCGTTCCAGGGCTCGCCTACAATGAGCAGTTCTTC
j_gene: TRBJ2-2; d_gene: TRBD2; v_gene: TRBV18; abundance: -; CDR3aa: CASSPRGTTDTGELFF; CDR3nt: TGTGCCAGCTCACCACGGGGGACTACTGACACCGGGGAGCTGTTTTTT
j_gene: TRBJ1-1; d_gene: -; v_gene: TRBV7-6; abundance: -; CDR3aa: CASSLALRGGSTEAFF; CDR3nt: TGTGCCAGCAGCTTAGCGCTAAGGGGGGGTTCCACTGAAGCTTTCTTT
j_gene: TRBJ1-1; d_gene: -; v_gene: TRBV15; abundance: few; CDR3aa: CATSRVKDTEAFF; CDR3nt: TGTGCCACCAGCAGAGTAAAAGACACTGAAGCTTTCTTT
j_gene: TRBJ1-1; d_gene: -; v_gene: TRBV27; abundance: -; CDR3aa: CASNEVRGTEAFF; CDR3nt: TGTGCCAGCAACGAGGTTCGGGGTACTGAAGCTTTCTTT
j_gene: TRBJ2-7; d_gene: -; v_gene: TRBV28; abundance: -; CDR3aa: CASVPMGHHEQYF; CDR3nt: TGTGCCAGCGTTCCGATGGGACACCACGAGCAGTACTTC
j_gene: TRBJ1-1; d_gene: -; v_gene: TRBV7-2; abundance: -; CDR3aa: CASSVPGRNTEAFF; CDR3nt: TGTGCCAGCAGCGTACCGGGACGGAACACTGAAGCTTTCTTT
j_gene: TRBJ2-5; d_gene: TRBD2; v_gene: TRBV5-1; abundance: -; CDR3aa: CASSSGLAGPQETQYF; CDR3nt: TGCGCCAGCAGCTCGGGACTAGCGGGCCCACAAGAGACCCAGTACTTC
j_gene: TRBJ2-3; d_gene: TRBD2; v_gene: TRBV5-4; abundance: -; CDR3aa: CASSLGGRGGGTDTQYF; CDR3nt: TGTGCCAGCAGCTTGGGCGGGAGGGGAGGTGGCACAGATACGCAGTATTTT
j_gene: TRBJ1-2; d_gene: TRBD1; v_gene: TRBV18; abundance: -; CDR3aa: CASSRDRLGNYGYTF; CDR3nt: TGTGCCAGCTCACGGGACAGGTTGGGAAACTATGGCTACACCTTC
j_gene: TRBJ2-2; d_gene: -; v_gene: TRBV2; abundance: -; CDR3aa: CASSDRGNTGELFF; CDR3nt: TGTGCCAGCAGTGACAGGGGGAACACCGGGGAGCTGTTTTTT
j_gene: TRBJ2-3; d_gene: -; v_gene: TRBV30; abundance: -; CDR3aa: CAWSLWGQTTDTQYF; CDR3nt: TGTGCCTGGAGTCTCTGGGGCCAGACCACAGATACGCAGTATTTT
j_gene: TRBJ2-3; d_gene: TRBD2; v_gene: TRBV6-5; abundance: -; CDR3aa: CATPRAGVSTDTQYF; CDR3nt: TGTGCCACCCCCCGGGCGGGGGTCAGCACAGATACGCAGTATTTT
j_gene: TRBJ2-2; d_gene: TRBD2; v_gene: TRBV5-4; abundance: -; CDR3aa: CASTVTSGRGGELFF; CDR3nt: TGTGCCAGCACCGTGACTAGCGGGAGAGGCGGGGAGCTGTTTTTT
j_gene: TRBJ2-5; d_gene: TRBD2; v_gene: TRBV5-1; abundance: -; CDR3aa: CASSGHGTSEETQYF; CDR3nt: TGCGCCAGCAGCGGCCACGGGACTAGCGAAGAGACCCAGTACTTC
j_gene: TRBJ1-1; d_gene: -; v_gene: TRBV5-1; abundance: -; CDR3aa: CASSLGAGNTEAFF; CDR3nt: TGCGCCAGCAGCTTGGGTGCGGGGAACACTGAAGCTTTCTTT
j_gene: TRBJ1-2; d_gene: -; v_gene: TRBV28; abundance: -; CDR3aa: CASSLEQPGYGYTF; CDR3nt: TGTGCCAGCAGTTTGGAGCAGCCTGGCTATGGCTACACCTTC
j_gene: TRBJ2-1; d_gene: TRBD2; v_gene: TRBV6-5; abundance: -; CDR3aa: CASTRDYNNEQFF; CDR3nt: TGTGCCAGCACCCGGGACTACAACAATGAGCAGTTCTTC
j_gene: TRBJ2-6; d_gene: TRBD2; v_gene: TRBV7-9; abundance: -; CDR3aa: CASSSRTSDLSGANVLTF; CDR3nt: TGTGCCAGCAGCTCCAGGACTAGCGACCTCTCTGGGGCCAACGTCCTGACTTTC
j_gene: TRBJ1-2; d_gene: -; v_gene: TRBV29-1; abundance: -; CDR3aa: CSALGGRGDYGYTF; CDR3nt: TGCAGCGCCTTAGGTGGACGGGGCGACTATGGCTACACCTTC
j_gene: TRBJ2-1; d_gene: TRBD2; v_gene: TRBV7-9; abundance: -; CDR3aa: CASDGLADYNEQFF; CDR3nt: TGTGCCAGCGATGGACTAGCGGATTACAATGAGCAGTTCTTC
j_gene: TRBJ2-1; d_gene: -; v_gene: TRBV9; abundance: -; CDR3aa: CASSVGSDRVSNEQFF; CDR3nt: TGTGCCAGCAGCGTAGGAAGCGATAGGGTCTCCAATGAGCAGTTCTTC
j_gene: TRBJ1-1; d_gene: -; v_gene: TRBV2; abundance: -; CDR3aa: CASSARTENTEAFF; CDR3nt: TGTGCCAGCAGTGCCAGGACAGAGAACACTGAAGCTTTCTTT
j_gene: TRBJ1-2; d_gene: TRBD1; v_gene: TRBV6-5; abundance: -; CDR3aa: CASSYYGQGYGYTF; CDR3nt: TGTGCCAGCAGTTATTATGGACAGGGATATGGCTACACCTTC
j_gene: TRBJ2-7; d_gene: TRBD1; v_gene: TRBV5-1; abundance: -; CDR3aa: CASSLGQGGHEQYF; CDR3nt: TGCGCCAGCAGCCTGGGACAGGGTGGCCACGAGCAGTACTTC
j_gene: TRBJ1-1; d_gene: -; v_gene: TRBV5-8; abundance: -; CDR3aa: CASSLFLGLNTEAFF; CDR3nt: TGTGCCAGCAGCTTGTTTCTGGGATTGAACACTGAAGCTTTCTTT
j_gene: TRBJ2-6; d_gene: -; v_gene: TRBV10-3; abundance: -; CDR3aa: CAISARQGILSGANVLTF; CDR3nt: TGTGCCATCAGTGCAAGGCAGGGGATACTCTCTGGGGCCAACGTCCTGACTTTC
j_gene: TRBJ2-2; d_gene: TRBD1; v_gene: TRBV28; abundance: once; CDR3aa: CASSLADRGTGELFF; CDR3nt: TGTGCCAGCAGTTTAGCAGACAGGGGCACCGGGGAGCTGTTTTTT
j_gene: TRBJ2-3; d_gene: -; v_gene: TRBV28; abundance: -; CDR3aa: CASSSNLGDRADTQYF; CDR3nt: TGTGCCAGCAGTTCAAACCTGGGGGATCGGGCAGATACGCAGTATTTT
j_gene: TRBJ1-1; d_gene: -; v_gene: TRBV5-1; abundance: -; CDR3aa: CASSLGVANTEAFF; CDR3nt: TGCGCCAGCAGCTTGGGGGTGGCGAACACTGAAGCTTTCTTT
j_gene: TRBJ2-5; d_gene: TRBD2; v_gene: TRBV28; abundance: -; CDR3aa: CASSSWGGRAGETQYF; CDR3nt: TGTGCCAGCAGTTCCTGGGGGGGGAGGGCCGGAGAGACCCAGTACTTC
j_gene: TRBJ1-2; d_gene: -; v_gene: TRBV5-1; abundance: -; CDR3aa: CASSFPGADYGYTF; CDR3nt: TGCGCCAGCAGCTTTCCGGGGGCAGACTATGGCTACACCTTC